Listed below are T cell receptor beta chains from one sample, sequenced in a study of beta chain features in type 1 diabetes. Method: immunoSEQ multiplex PCR; TCRdb's copy keeps in-frame clones and lacks some. The table shows 900,000 or so clones, with roughly 17% occurring only once. Sample: naive CD4+ T cells from blood. These receptor sequences come from a young woman in good health. The CDR3 runs from the conserved cysteine through the conserved F or W. The D gene is left open where the match is weak. Expanded clones are given a class, and other clones once, few, many or no size at all.

J gene,clone size,V gene,D gene,CDR3 protein,CDR3 DNA
TRBJ2-5,-,TRBV6-6,-,CASSYYRSTETQYF,TGTGCCAGCAGTTACTATCGGAGTACGGAGACCCAGTACTTC
TRBJ2-5,few,TRBV7-2,-,CASSGRHSVETQYF,TGTGCCAGCAGCGGCCGTCACAGCGTAGAGACCCAGTACTTC
TRBJ1-1,-,TRBV5-4,-,CASSFLGRNTEAFF,TGTGCCAGCAGCTTCCTAGGCCGGAACACTGAAGCTTTCTTT
TRBJ2-7,once,TRBV9,TRBD2,CASSRSGSSSYEQYF,TGTGCCAGCAGCCGTAGCGGGAGTAGCTCCTACGAGCAGTACTTC
TRBJ2-2,-,TRBV7-2,-,CASSLFVVPGELFF,TGTGCCAGCAGCTTATTTGTAGTTCCCGGGGAGCTGTTTTTT
TRBJ1-1,-,TRBV11-1,TRBD1,CASSIRWTGEAFF,TGTGCCAGCAGCATACGATGGACAGGGGAAGCTTTCTTT
TRBJ2-5,-,TRBV6-6,TRBD1,CASSYSGAGGQETQYF,TGTGCCAGCAGTTACTCAGGGGCAGGGGGCCAAGAGACCCAGTACTTC
TRBJ2-3,few,TRBV11-1,TRBD2,CASSLVAAGDVNTQYF,TGTGCCAGCAGCTTAGTGGCGGCGGGAGATGTGAATACGCAGTATTTT
TRBJ1-6,-,TRBV7-3,TRBD1,CASSLQGDSPLHF,TGTGCCAGCAGCCTACAGGGGGATTCACCCCTCCACTTT
TRBJ2-7,-,TRBV5-4,TRBD2,CASSLSSGSSYEQYF,TGTGCCAGCAGCTTGAGTAGCGGGAGTAGCTACGAGCAGTACTTC
TRBJ2-3,few,TRBV10-3,-,CAIARPTSTDTQYF,TGTGCCATCGCGCGGCCCACCAGCACAGATACGCAGTATTTT
TRBJ1-3,-,TRBV13,-,CASSLGSWGSGNTIYF,TGTGCCAGCAGCTTAGGGTCCTGGGGATCTGGAAACACCATATATTTT
TRBJ2-7,many,TRBV13,-,CASRLRGNHEQYF,TGTGCCAGCAGACTAAGGGGGAACCACGAGCAGTACTTC
TRBJ1-1,-,TRBV7-2,-,CASSFSGLNTEAFF,TGTGCCAGCAGCTTTTCAGGGCTGAACACTGAAGCTTTCTTT
TRBJ2-5,few,TRBV10-3,-,CAISSTVEQETQYF,TGTGCCATCAGCTCGACAGTCGAACAAGAGACCCAGTACTTC
TRBJ2-2,once,TRBV13,-,CASSLRGWGKDTGELFF,TGTGCCAGCAGCTTGCGGGGTTGGGGGAAGGACACCGGGGAGCTGTTTTTT
TRBJ2-5,-,TRBV6-6,-,CASSWGPGTQYF,TGTGCCAGCAGTTGGGGGCCGGGGACCCAGTACTTC
TRBJ2-7,-,TRBV6-1,-,CASRAGTRYEQYF,TGTGCCAGCAGAGCCGGGACCAGATACGAGCAGTACTTC
TRBJ2-5,few,TRBV9,TRBD1,CASSVAGATGTGGLETQYF,TGTGCCAGCAGCGTAGCTGGGGCGACCGGGACAGGGGGCTTAGAGACCCAGTACTTC
TRBJ2-1,-,TRBV5-4,-,CASSLVFVSGNEQFF,TGTGCCAGCAGCTTGGTATTTGTTTCGGGGAATGAGCAGTTCTTC
TRBJ1-1,-,TRBV9,-,CASSSRQATEAFF,TGTGCCAGCAGCTCACGACAGGCCACTGAAGCTTTCTTT
TRBJ2-1,-,TRBV18,TRBD2,CASSLSAGGPGNEQFF,TGTGCCAGCTCACTATCAGCGGGAGGGCCGGGAAATGAGCAGTTCTTC
TRBJ2-1,-,TRBV18,-,CASSPNSYSYNEQFF,TGTGCCAGCTCACCCAACTCCTACTCCTACAATGAGCAGTTCTTC
TRBJ2-1,few,TRBV9,TRBD2,CASSVNRERESNEQFF,TGTGCCAGCAGCGTAAATCGAGAGCGGGAGAGCAATGAGCAGTTCTTC
TRBJ2-4,few,TRBV7-9,-,CASSLSGIGGKAKNIQYF,TGTGCCAGCAGCTTATCGGGGATTGGGGGCAAGGCCAAAAACATTCAGTACTTC
TRBJ2-5,-,TRBV15,TRBD1,CATSRDGQDQETQYF,TGCGCCACCAGCAGAGATGGACAGGATCAAGAGACCCAGTACTTC
TRBJ2-1,-,TRBV18,-,CASSPPTGHEQFF,TGTGCCAGCTCACCCCCCACAGGGCATGAGCAGTTCTTC
TRBJ2-3,few,TRBV5-1,-,CASSRHLVGGTDTQYF,TGCGCCAGCAGCCGCCATCTGGTCGGCGGCACAGATACGCAGTATTTT
TRBJ2-6,few,TRBV7-2,TRBD1,CASSQQGAGANVLTF,TGTGCCAGCAGCCAACAGGGGGCTGGGGCCAACGTCCTGACTTTC
TRBJ2-5,-,TRBV15,TRBD1,CATSRAGGAMKTQYF,TGTGCCACCAGCAGAGCAGGGGGCGCGATGAAGACCCAGTACTTC
TRBJ2-3,-,TRBV2,-,CASSVEGPSDTQYF,TGTGCCAGCAGTGTTGAGGGCCCGTCCGATACGCAGTATTTT
TRBJ2-3,-,TRBV6-6,-,CASSYAIGTDTQYF,TGTGCCAGCAGTTACGCGATAGGTACAGATACGCAGTATTTT
TRBJ2-7,-,TRBV7-2,-,CASSLASSYEQYF,TGTGCCAGCAGCTTAGCGAGTAGCTACGAGCAGTACTTC
TRBJ2-6,many,TRBV10-3,-,CAILGHSGANVLTF,TGTGCCATCTTGGGTCACTCTGGGGCCAACGTCCTGACTTTC
TRBJ2-2,few,TRBV19,TRBD2,CASSGLAGNTGELFF,TGTGCCAGTTCTGGACTAGCGGGAAACACCGGGGAGCTGTTTTTT
TRBJ2-7,-,TRBV6-6,TRBD2,CASSPDGLAGAEQYF,TGTGCCAGCAGTCCGGACGGACTAGCGGGAGCCGAGCAGTACTTC
TRBJ2-1,-,TRBV11-2,-,CASSLTIGTGIFEQFF,TGTGCCAGCAGCCTTACCATAGGAACAGGGATTTTTGAGCAGTTCTTC
TRBJ2-7,-,TRBV28,-,CASRADYGQYF,TGTGCCAGCAGAGCTGACTACGGGCAGTACTTC
TRBJ2-3,-,TRBV5-6,-,CASRLKEITDTQYF,TGTGCCAGCAGATTGAAAGAGATCACAGATACGCAGTATTTT
TRBJ2-5,few,TRBV5-6,-,CASSFREAETQYF,TGTGCCAGCAGCTTCAGGGAAGCAGAGACCCAGTACTTC
TRBJ1-2,few,TRBV7-2,TRBD1,CASSPGGYYGYTF,TGTGCCAGCAGCCCAGGGGGTTACTATGGCTACACCTTC
TRBJ2-1,-,TRBV5-1,-,CASSLGVNAYNEQFF,TGCGCCAGCAGCTTGGGAGTGAACGCCTACAATGAGCAGTTCTTC
TRBJ1-2,-,TRBV10-2,-,CASNPTGGDYGYTF,TGCGCCAGCAACCCAACCGGGGGAGACTATGGCTACACCTTC
TRBJ2-7,few,TRBV6-5,-,CASTKEGGSYEQYF,TGTGCCAGCACCAAAGAGGGAGGATCCTACGAGCAGTACTTC
TRBJ2-3,-,TRBV5-1,-,CASSLHGFSTDTQYF,TGCGCCAGCAGCTTGCACGGATTTAGCACAGATACGCAGTATTTT
TRBJ1-1,-,TRBV6-6,-,CASSLGFRGTEAFF,TGTGCCAGCAGTTTGGGGTTCCGGGGGACTGAAGCTTTCTTT
TRBJ1-1,-,TRBV7-9,-,CASSLTGNTEAFF,TGTGCCAGCAGCTTAACCGGGAACACTGAAGCTTTCTTT
TRBJ2-7,few,TRBV28,-,CASSLSYRVYEQYF,TGTGCCAGCAGTTTATCGTACAGGGTCTACGAGCAGTACTTC
TRBJ2-2,few,TRBV5-4,TRBD2,CASSRGLAGGSEELFF,TGTGCCAGCAGCCGCGGACTAGCGGGAGGGTCAGAGGAGCTGTTTTTT
TRBJ2-3,-,TRBV4-3,-,CASKLMATSTDTQYF,TGCGCCAGCAAATTGATGGCCACTAGCACAGATACGCAGTATTTT
TRBJ2-5,-,TRBV9,TRBD1,CASSVASGGETQYF,TGTGCCAGCAGCGTAGCTTCAGGGGGAGAGACCCAGTACTTC
TRBJ2-1,once,TRBV19,TRBD2,CASSIIGAGGGEQFF,TGTGCCAGTAGTATAATCGGGGCGGGAGGTGGTGAGCAGTTCTTC
TRBJ2-5,-,TRBV2,-,CASSSEETQYF,TGTGCCAGCAGTTCGGAAGAGACCCAGTACTTC
TRBJ1-2,-,TRBV7-2,TRBD1,CASSADRARSYGYTF,TGTGCCAGCAGCGCCGACAGGGCCCGTAGCTATGGCTACACCTTC
TRBJ2-7,-,TRBV11-2,TRBD2,CASSSSSGGTYEQYF,TGTGCCAGCAGCTCATCTAGCGGGGGAACCTACGAGCAGTACTTC
TRBJ2-1,few,TRBV4-3,TRBD1,CASSQVAGTVYNEQFF,TGCGCCAGCAGCCAAGTGGCCGGGACAGTCTACAATGAGCAGTTCTTC
TRBJ2-7,few,TRBV13,TRBD1,CASSPRAGQGVYEQYF,TGTGCCAGCAGCCCCCGAGCCGGGCAGGGGGTCTACGAGCAGTACTTC
TRBJ1-2,few,TRBV4-2,TRBD1,CASSQDEGAGGYTF,TGTGCCAGCAGCCAAGATGAGGGGGCTGGAGGCTACACCTTC
TRBJ2-7,once,TRBV28,TRBD1,CASRPGQGSYEQYF,TGTGCCAGTAGACCGGGACAGGGGTCTTACGAGCAGTACTTC